This TCR beta chain was captured in a study of spatial heterogeneity in lung cancer. About the research overall: A consistent excess of beta-chain over alpha-chain sequences was detected. Raw-read counts averaged over ten per unique TCR and UMI combination.

At least ten counts were recorded for this clonotype. The target antigen is unknown. Per germline, CDR1 SGHTS and CDR2 YDEGEE. CDR3 length equals 16 residues. With V trimmed by 4 bases and J by 5 bases, 14 bases remained unmatched. Broader study findings: Tumor TCRs that were ubiquitous and expanded showed up in blood more at resection than follow-up.

Sample time point: blood at routine non-recurrence follow-up after resection. Whole RNA from tumor, nontumor lung or frozen PBMC was sequenced unsorted. TCRdb passed the 5' RACE reads through MiXCR, listing each CDR3 protein once. The sample lists approximately 110,000 distinct CDR3 sequences; about 10% were seen once. This receptor was obtained from a female donor with early-stage non-small cell lung cancer. The chain joins TRBV5-8 to TRBJ2-7; 8 bases are a match to TRBD1. Source: PBMCs, taken at follow-up. The CDR3 DNA reads TGTGCCAGCAGCAATAGGGGTTGGACAGGGATCGACGAGCAGTACTTC. The encoded protein is CASSNRGWTGIDEQYF.